These 27 T cell receptor beta chains share one sample of origin, sequenced in a study of beta chain features in type 1 diabetes. For these receptors, no antigen is known. Expressed TCRB transcripts were sequenced after all isolated RNA was converted to cDNA. Method: immunoSEQ multiplex PCR; TCRdb's copy keeps in-frame clones and lacks some. The sample shows nearly 350,000 clones, approximately 9.9% of them seen only once. Regarding the study as a whole: In all four CD4+ subsets, TCRB CDR3 length was significantly, moderately reduced in type 1 diabetes.

The specimen was central memory CD4+ T cells from blood. The receptors here all came from a man younger than 45 with type 1 diabetes.

Comment on this clone: At the DNA level, this CDR3 is encoded by other sequences in the same sample as well. V usage is TRBV2 and J usage is TRBJ1-5; D is possibly TRBD1 (5 bases). V shed 0 bases and J shed 1 base, with 7 bases lying between them. In germline, CDR1 is SNHLY, CDR2 FYNNEI. The CDR3 has 15 amino acids. The CDR3 bases are TGTGCCAGCAGTGAAGCGGGGGACAGCAATCAGCCCCAGCATTTT. Its protein is CASSEAGDSNQPQHF. Drawing the rest from reference TRBV2 and TRBJ1-5, the complete variable domain is EPEVTQTPSHQVTQMGQEVILRCVPISNHLYFYWYRQILGQKVEFLVSFYNNEISEKSEIFDDQFSVERPDGSNFTLKIRSTKLEDSAMYFCASSEAGDSNQPQHFGDGTRLSIL.

The chain combines TRBV30 with TRBJ2-7, with D perhaps matching TRBD2 (5 bases). Germline V gene lookup returns CDR1 GTSNPN and CDR2 SVGIG (reference sequence). The CDR3 consists of 13 residues. Trimming cost V 5 bases and J 0 bases, with 11 bases left between them. CDR3 amino acids: CAWARTASYEQYF. DNA for the CDR3: TGTGCCTGGGCCCGGACTGCCTCCTACGAGCAGTACTTC.

The rearrangement links TRBV30 to TRBJ2-1, with 9 bases that match TRBD2. The CDR3 covers 14 residues. Looked up from germline, CDR1 is GTSNPN and CDR2 is SVGIG (reference sequence). The CDR3 reads CGSLSGSSYNEQFF. DNA of the CDR3: TGTGGCAGCCTTAGCGGGAGCTCCTACAATGAGCAGTTCTTC.

V usage is TRBV27 and J usage is TRBJ1-5; TRBD1 matches at 8 bases. The J segment lost 0 bases and the V segment lost 4 bases, leaving 11 bases of the junction unmatched. The CDR3 spans 18 residues. Germline loops: CDR1 MNHEY, CDR2 SMNVEV (reference sequence). This CDR3 reads CASSSTGAKLYSNQPQHF. Here the CDR3 DNA reads TGTGCCAGCAGTTCGACAGGGGCGAAGCTATATAGCAATCAGCCCCAGCATTTT.

This clone was found a few times. CDR3 nucleotide sequence: TGTGCCAGCGGCACCGAAGATACGCAGTATTTT. Amino acid sequence: CASGTEDTQYF. The rearrangement uses TRBV2 and TRBJ2-3; D gene ambiguous. V shed 8 bases and J shed 5 bases, with 8 bases lying between them. Germline V gene sequence: CDR1 SNHLY, CDR2 FYNNEI. This CDR3 is 11 amino acids long.

The CDR3 sequence is CASSRTSGGQETQYF. The CDR3 DNA follows: TGTGCCAGCAGCCGGACTAGCGGGGGACAAGAGACCCAGTACTTC. The chain links TRBV6-5 to TRBJ2-5, with 13 bases fitting TRBD2. CDR3 size: 15 residues. V was clipped by 6 bases and J by 2 bases; unmatched bases: 3. From germline, CDR1 is MNHEY and CDR2 SVGAGI.

V usage is TRBV7-2 and J usage is TRBJ1-2; D might be TRBD1 (6 bases). CDR1 is SGHTA, CDR2 FQGNSA, per germline. There are 16 residues in the CDR3. With 5 bases removed from V and 7 bases from J, the gap between germline ends came to 23 bases. The CDR3 sequence is CASSPKQGAVVVGYTF. In nucleotides, the CDR3 is TGTGCCAGCAGCCCCAAACAGGGCGCCGTTGTGGTTGGCTACACCTTC.

This chain joins TRBV28 and TRBJ2-2; TRBD1 aligns across 7 bases. CDR3 size: 14 residues. Germline CDR1 and CDR2: MDHEN and SYDVKM. V lost 6 bases and J lost 5; bases outside the gene matches: 6. CDR3 region: CASRTGSGTGELFF. The CDR3 DNA reads as TGTGCCAGCAGGACAGGGTCTGGAACCGGGGAGCTGTTTTTT.

The chain joins TRBV2 to TRBJ2-2; 8 bases match TRBD1. The CDR3 is 17 residues long. Germline loops: CDR1 SNHLY, CDR2 FYNNEI. The V and J ends lost 4 bases and 5 bases, in that order; junction bases with no gene match: 12. The DNA for the CDR3 is TGTGCCAGCAGTGGAACTCCCAGGGGGCAGGGTACCGGGGAGCTGTTTTTT. It codes for CASSGTPRGQGTGELFF.

The table lists this clone with a few counts. V and J are TRBV9 and TRBJ2-4; 10 bases are shared with TRBD1. The CDR3 consists of 16 residues. The V gene's germline CDR1 is SGDLS and CDR2 YYNGEE. V was clipped by 0 bases and J by 9 bases; unmatched bases: 9. The CDR3 DNA follows: TGTGCCAGCAGCGTAGGGTTCGGACAGGGGGAGGCCATTCAGTACTTC. The encoded protein is CASSVGFGQGEAIQYF.

There are a few counts of this clone. The genes are TRBV10-3 and TRBJ1-2; the D is unclear. V lost 0 bases and J lost 4, with 12 bases in between. The CDR3 sequence is 15 residues long. The germline CDR1 and CDR2 sequences are ENHRY and SYGVKD. CDR3 in amino acids: CAISESIRSGYGYTF. The CDR3 DNA reads TGTGCCATCAGTGAGTCGATAAGGAGCGGCTATGGCTACACCTTC.

This clone was found a few times. The rearrangement uses TRBV29-1 and TRBJ2-7, with a tentative D call TRBD1 (5 bases). The V end was cut by 5 bases, the J end by 2 bases, with 10 bases between. The CDR3 extends over 12 amino acids. CDR1 SQVTM and CDR2 ANQGSEA come from the germline V gene. The CDR3 reads CSVKTVTYEQYF. CDR3 bases: TGCAGCGTTAAGACAGTGACCTACGAGCAGTACTTC.

This clone was detected a few times. This chain uses TRBV5-6 with TRBJ2-7; 9 nucleotides align to TRBD1. The junction had 9 bases not matched to a gene; V was cut back by 0 bases and J by 5 bases. This CDR3 contains 16 residues. Germline-derived CDR1 and CDR2 are SGHDT and YYEEEE. The CDR3 nucleotides read TGTGCCAGCAGCTTGGCTCGCCGGGACAGGGACCACGAGCAGTACTTC. This sequence encodes CASSLARRDRDHEQYF.

This clone was counted only a few times. The chain uses TRBV21-1 and TRBJ2-7; TRBD1, the table's D call, lacks a check against the DNA. TRBV21-1 is a pseudogene. The CDR3 loop spans 16 amino acids. In DNA, the CDR3 is TGTGCCAGCAGCAAAGTATCCGGGACAGCGGTAGGAGGGCAGTACTTC. It translates to CASSKVSGTAVGGQYF.

A few counts support this clone. This chain connects TRBV7-9 to TRBJ2-7; no firm D call. V lost 1 base, J lost 1 base, and 8 bases lay in between. The CDR3 loop spans 14 amino acids. Per the germline V gene, CDR1 is SEHNR and CDR2 is FQNEAQ (reference sequence). In DNA form, the CDR3 reads TGTGCCAGCAGCTTAGTAGGGTTGTCCTACGAGCAGTACTTC. Translating gives CASSLVGLSYEQYF.

This clone was seen more than once but under ten times. The chain couples TRBV5-4 to TRBJ2-3, with 14 bases fitting TRBD2. This CDR3 is built from 17 residues. Germline CDR1 is SGHNT and CDR2 is YYREEE (reference sequence). After removal of 4 bases from V and 2 bases from J, the junction contained 6 bases not matched to a gene. This chain's CDR3 is CASSDRLAGGPTDTQYF. The CDR3 bases are TGTGCCAGCAGCGATCGACTAGCGGGGGGGCCCACAGATACGCAGTATTTT.

The V gene is TRBV2, the J gene TRBJ1-6; possible D gene TRBD1, 5 bases. The V end was cut by 7 bases, the J end by 15 bases, with 22 bases between. Germline V gene data show CDR1 as SNHLY and CDR2 as FYNNEI. The CDR3 sequence is 14 residues long. The CDR3 spells CASNLDTGEWVLHF. CDR3 in DNA: TGTGCCAGCAACTTGGACACGGGGGAGTGGGTCCTCCACTTT.

This clone was counted between two and nine times. The CDR3 sequence: CASSVAPKLNTEAFF. DNA of the CDR3: TGTGCCAGCAGCGTAGCTCCAAAACTGAACACTGAAGCTTTCTTT. The chain couples TRBV9 to TRBJ1-1; D is uncertain. Trimming pared 0 bases from V and 0 bases from J, leaving 9 bases between. This CDR3 is 15 amino acids long. Germline V gene lookup returns CDR1 SGDLS and CDR2 YYNGEE. Variable domain in full (rest from reference TRBV9 and TRBJ1-1): DSGVTQTPKHLITATGQRVTLRCSPRSGDLSVYWYQQSLDQGLQFLIQYYNGEERAKGNILERFSAQQFPDLHSELNLSSLELGDSALYFCASSVAPKLNTEAFFGQGTRLTVV.

The chain recombines TRBV11-3 with TRBJ2-1, with D possibly matching TRBD2 (5 bases). The CDR3 has 11 amino acids. Germline V gene data show CDR1 as SGHNT and CDR2 as YENEEA. V gave up 5 bases and J gave up 12 bases, with 11 bases separating them. This chain's CDR3 is CASSTGNRQFF. The CDR3 coding sequence is TGTGCCAGCAGCACGGGAAACCGGCAGTTCTTC.

This clone occurred a few times. The V call is TRBV13, the J call TRBJ1-1, with D perhaps TRBD1 (5 bases). CDR3 size: 13 residues. Germline values: CDR1 PRHDT, CDR2 FYEKMQ (reference sequence). Trimming stripped 1 base from V and 4 bases from J, with 7 bases between. CDR3 coding DNA: TGTGCCAGCAGCTTAGAGCAGGGCACTGAAGCTTTCTTT. This sequence encodes CASSLEQGTEAFF.

This clone has only a few counts. This chain links TRBV7-2 with TRBJ2-5; 7 bases line up with TRBD2. V was pared by 2 bases and J by 4 bases, with 7 bases of the junction left unmatched. This CDR3 has 15 amino acids. Per germline, CDR1 SGHTA and CDR2 FQGNSA. The CDR3: CASSLNRGGVETQYF. CDR3 nucleotides: TGTGCCAGCAGCTTAAACCGGGGAGGGGTAGAGACCCAGTACTTC.

This clone turned up a few times. The same CDR3 is also encoded by other DNA sequences in this sample. The chain uses TRBV7-2 and TRBJ2-3; D is unclear. Germline V gene lookup returns CDR1 SGHTA and CDR2 FQGNSA. This CDR3 is 14 amino acids long. Trimming took off 0 bases at V and 1 base at J, with 5 bases between the two ends. The CDR3 loop reads CASSLAGGTDTQYF. The CDR3 DNA sequence: TGTGCCAGCAGCTTAGCCGGCGGCACAGATACGCAGTATTTT.

This clone came up a few times. The rearrangement links TRBV18 to TRBJ2-1; no firm D call. V lost 1 base and J lost 7, with 11 bases in between. The CDR3 has 14 residues. Germline CDR1 reads KGHSH; CDR2 reads LQKENI. The chain's CDR3 is CASSPRRDGNEQFF. The CDR3 DNA follows: TGTGCCAGCTCACCACGAAGGGATGGGAATGAGCAGTTCTTC.

The chain carries TRBV9 and TRBJ1-2; maybe TRBD1 (5 bases). V was clipped by 3 bases and J by 3 bases, with 15 bases between them. Per germline, CDR1 SGDLS and CDR2 YYNGEE. The CDR3 length is 15 residues. In DNA form, the CDR3 reads TGTGCCAGCAGCGAGGGGTCTGGCCCCGACTATGGCTACACCTTC. Translating it yields CASSEGSGPDYGYTF.

The sample holds a few counts of this clone. The V and J genes are TRBV30 and TRBJ2-5; D is unclear. Germline-derived CDR1 and CDR2 are GTSNPN and SVGIG (reference sequence). The V end lost 2 bases, the J end lost 0 bases, and 13 bases lay between the germline ends. CDR3 length: 15 residues. The CDR3 protein is CAWSPSPTYQETQYF. The CDR3 DNA follows: TGTGCCTGGAGTCCCTCTCCTACGTACCAAGAGACCCAGTACTTC.

This chain joins TRBV5-1 and TRBJ2-7, with a possible D match to TRBD1 (5 bases). Looked up from germline, CDR1 is SGHRS and CDR2 is YFSETQ. V lost 4 bases, J lost 4 bases, and 15 bases lay in between. This CDR3 is built from 14 residues. This CDR3 is CASSQGVGHYEQYF. CDR3 nucleotide sequence: TGCGCCAGCAGCCAAGGGGTTGGGCATTACGAGCAGTACTTC. The full variable domain, in which reference TRBV5-1 and TRBJ2-7 provide the parts outside the CDR3, is KAGVTQTPRYLIKTRGQQVTLSCSPISGHRSVSWYQQTPGQGLQFLFEYFSETQRNKGNFPGRFSGRQFSNSRSEMNVSTLELGDSALYLCASSQGVGHYEQYFGPGTRLTVT.

The chain carries TRBV9 and TRBJ1-2, with 8 nucleotides matching TRBD1. The CDR3 has 12 amino acids. V lost 3 bases to trimming and J lost 8 bases; unmatched junction nucleotides: 3. Germline CDR1 is SGDLS and CDR2 is YYNGEE. Here the CDR3 reads CASSGDRGGYTF. CDR3 bases: TGTGCCAGCAGCGGAGACAGGGGAGGCTACACCTTC.